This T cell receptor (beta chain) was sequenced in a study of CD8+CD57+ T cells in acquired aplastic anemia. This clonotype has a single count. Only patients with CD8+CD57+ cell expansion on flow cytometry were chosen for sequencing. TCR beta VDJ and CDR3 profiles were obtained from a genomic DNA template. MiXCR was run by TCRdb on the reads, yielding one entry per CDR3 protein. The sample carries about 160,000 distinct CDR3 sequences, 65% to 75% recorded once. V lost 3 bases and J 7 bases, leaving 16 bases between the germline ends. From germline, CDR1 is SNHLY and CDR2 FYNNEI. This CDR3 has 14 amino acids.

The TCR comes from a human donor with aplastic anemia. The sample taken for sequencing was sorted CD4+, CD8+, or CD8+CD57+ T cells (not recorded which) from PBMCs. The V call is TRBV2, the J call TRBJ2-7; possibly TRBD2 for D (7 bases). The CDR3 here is CASSDWGGAEEQYF. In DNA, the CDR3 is TGTGCCAGCAGTGATTGGGGGGGCGCGGAGGAGCAGTACTTC. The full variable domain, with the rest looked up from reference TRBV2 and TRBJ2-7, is EPEVTQTPSHQVTQMGQEVILRCVPISNHLYFYWYRQILGQKVEFLVSFYNNEISEKSEIFDDQFSVERPDGSNFTLKIRSTKLEDSAMYFCASSDWGGAEEQYFGPGTRLTVT.